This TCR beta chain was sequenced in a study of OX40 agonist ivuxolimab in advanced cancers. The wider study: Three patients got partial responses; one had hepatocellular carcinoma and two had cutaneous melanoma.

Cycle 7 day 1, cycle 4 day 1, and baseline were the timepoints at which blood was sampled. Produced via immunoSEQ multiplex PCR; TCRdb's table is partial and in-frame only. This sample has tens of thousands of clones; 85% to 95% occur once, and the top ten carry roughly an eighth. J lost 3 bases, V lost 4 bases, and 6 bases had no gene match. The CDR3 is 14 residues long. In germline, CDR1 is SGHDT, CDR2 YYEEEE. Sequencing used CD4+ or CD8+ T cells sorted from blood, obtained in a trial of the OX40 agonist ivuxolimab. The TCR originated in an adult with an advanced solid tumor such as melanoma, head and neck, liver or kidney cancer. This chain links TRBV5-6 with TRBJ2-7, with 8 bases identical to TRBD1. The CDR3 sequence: CASSLRQGFYEQYF. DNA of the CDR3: TGTGCCAGCAGCCTAAGACAGGGGTTCTACGAGCAGTACTTC.